This TCR beta chain emerged from a study of cytomegalovirus exposure and HLA in healthy donors. CDR1 SGHNT and CDR2 YENEEA come from the germline V gene. Trimming cost V 4 bases and J 4 bases, with 13 bases left between them. The CDR3 spans 14 residues. Study outcomes and limitations: In a later analysis, most CMV-associated TCR beta chains appeared HLA-restricted.

For this clone: Its antigen is unknown. Other DNA sequences within the sample encode an identical CDR3.

Primers included in the PCR were 60 Vbeta and 13 Jbeta primers. TCRdb's table, derived via immunoSEQ multiplex PCR, lists solely in-frame clones and lacks some. This repertoire includes roughly 100,000 clones. What was sequenced was PBMCs. V usage is TRBV11-3 and J usage is TRBJ1-1; weak D call: TRBD1 (6 bases). The sequence derives from a woman younger than 45 in good health and CMV-seronegative. The DNA for the CDR3 is TGTGCCAGCAGCTCCGACAGGAGTGGCACTGAAGCTTTCTTT. Translated, it gives CASSSDRSGTEAFF. Together with reference TRBV11-3 and TRBJ1-1, the CDR3 gives the full variable domain: EAGVVQSPRYKIIEKKQPVAFWCNPISGHNTLYWYLQNLGQGPELLIRYENEEAVDDSQLPKDRFSAERLKGVDSTLKIQPAELGDSAVYLCASSSDRSGTEAFFGQGTRLTVV.